These 19 T cell receptor beta chains originate from one sample sequenced in a study of T cell responses to AZD1222 COVID-19 vaccine. TCRdb's table, derived via immunoSEQ multiplex PCR, lists solely in-frame clones and lacks some. The table shows around 130,000 clones, with 85% to 95% occurring only once. Sequences were derived from peripheral blood, sampled on day 0 of AZD1222 vaccination. These receptors were collected from an adult in good health.

J is TRBJ2-1 and V is TRBV30; D possibly corresponds to TRBD2 (6 bases). V shed 2 bases and J shed 9 bases, with 17 bases lying between them. In germline, CDR1 is GTSNPN, CDR2 SVGIG (reference sequence). The CDR3 is 14 residues long. The CDR3 reads CAWSPGPGGSEQFF. The CDR3 nucleotides are TGTGCCTGGAGTCCAGGACCCGGGGGTAGTGAGCAGTTCTTC.

The chain links TRBV28 to TRBJ2-1; 11 bases fit TRBD1. CDR1 and CDR2 (germline): MDHEN, SYDVKM. J lost 8 bases, V lost 5 bases, and 11 bases had no gene match. CDR3 length equals 16 residues. The CDR3 DNA reads TGTGCCAGCAGTCCTGCGGGGACAGGGGGGGTCGATGAGCAGTTCTTC. Amino acid sequence: CASSPAGTGGVDEQFF.

The chain links TRBV2 to TRBJ2-2; 10 bases match TRBD2. The ends lost 2 bases at V and 3 bases at J; junction bases unmatched: 9. There are 18 residues in the CDR3. Germline values: CDR1 SNHLY, CDR2 FYNNEI. The CDR3 sequence is CASSESLLAGVYTGELFF. CDR3 DNA: TGTGCCAGCAGTGAAAGTCTGCTAGCGGGAGTTTACACCGGGGAGCTGTTTTTT.

The chain is built from TRBV6-5 and TRBJ1-2, with D possibly TRBD1 on 5 matching bases. The germline gives CDR1 MNHEY, CDR2 SVGAGI. The V gene lost 2 bases and the J gene lost 13 bases, with 17 bases spanning the gap. This CDR3 has 13 residues. Here the CDR3 reads CASSYPGTSICTF. As DNA, the CDR3 is TGTGCCAGCAGTTACCCGGGGACTTCGATCTGCACCTTC.

V usage is TRBV28 and J usage is TRBJ1-6, with D unclear. V was pared by 3 bases and J by 6 bases, with 21 bases between. Germline CDR1 reads MDHEN; CDR2 reads SYDVKM. This CDR3 region has 18 residues. The CDR3 DNA follows: TGTGCCAGCAGTTTGCGTGGTCACCCAACCAGCCGTAATTCACCCCTCCACTTT. It specifies CASSLRGHPTSRNSPLHF. The whole variable domain, filled in from reference TRBV28 and TRBJ1-6, reads DVKVTQSSRYLVKRTGEKVFLECVQDMDHENMFWYRQDPGLGLRLIYFSYDVKMKEKGDIPEGYSVSREKKERFSLILESASTNQTSMYLCASSLRGHPTSRNSPLHFGNGTRLTVT.

V is TRBV5-6 and J is TRBJ1-6, with D unresolved. Trimming stripped 4 bases from V and 6 bases from J, with 5 bases between. This CDR3 region has 12 residues. Germline CDR1 and CDR2: SGHDT and YYEEEE. This CDR3 reads CASSVINSPLHF. CDR3 in DNA: TGTGCCAGCAGCGTCATTAATTCACCCCTCCACTTT.

As for this clone: Compared with germline, one end of the junction differs, possibly owing to a read error. The rearrangement uses TRBV3-1 (or the pseudogene TRBV3-2) and TRBJ2-5, with 8 bases matching TRBD2. The CDR3 totals 15 residues. The germline V gene encodes CDR1 LGHDT and CDR2 YNNKEL (reference sequence). The CDR3 sequence: CTSSQHTSGPETQYF. For the CDR3, the DNA is TGTACCAGCAGCCAACACACTAGCGGTCCAGAGACCCAGTACTTC.

The table lists this clone with a count of one. Additional DNA sequences in this sample encode the identical CDR3. The chain employs TRBV6-5 and TRBJ2-1; 12 nucleotides align to TRBD2. The J segment lost 7 bases and the V segment lost 2 bases, leaving 3 bases of the junction unmatched. CDR1 and CDR2 (germline): MNHEY, SVGAGI. The CDR3 contains 15 residues. In DNA, the CDR3 is TGTGCCAGCAGTTACGGAACTAGCGGGAGGAATGAGCAGTTCTTC. This translates into CASSYGTSGRNEQFF.

The gene calls are TRBV2 and TRBJ1-4; 7 nucleotides agree with TRBD1. The V and J ends lost 8 bases and 8 bases, in that order; junction bases with no gene match: 11. Germline V gene data show CDR1 as SNHLY and CDR2 as FYNNEI. The CDR3 totals 14 residues. Here the CDR3 DNA reads TGTGCCAGCTCCGCCGAGAGGGGGCGCGAAAAACTGTTTTTT. Encoded protein: CASSAERGREKLFF.

CDR3 sequence (DNA): TGCAGCGGGGTGGGGGACACCATATATTTT. It translates to CSGVGDTIYF. This chain uses TRBV29-1 with TRBJ1-3, with D perhaps matching TRBD1 (5 bases). This CDR3 has 10 amino acids. Germline V gives CDR1 SQVTM, CDR2 ANQGSEA. Trimming cost V 7 bases and J 8 bases, with 9 bases left between them.

The chain has TRBV2 and TRBJ2-2, with unresolved D. This CDR3 region has 12 residues. The V and J ends lost 4 bases and 4 bases respectively, with 4 bases between them. Germline V gives CDR1 SNHLY, CDR2 FYNNEI. The CDR3 loop is CASSGGTGELFF. The CDR3 DNA sequence: TGTGCCAGCAGTGGAGGCACCGGGGAGCTGTTTTTT.

This chain joins TRBV7-2 and TRBJ1-2; TRBD1 is a possible D gene (5 bases). This CDR3 is built from 15 residues. V was cut by 6 bases and J by 5 bases, with 19 bases left in between. Germline-derived CDR1 and CDR2 are SGHTA and FQGNSA. This CDR3 is CASRARGGAAYGYTF. For the CDR3, the DNA is TGTGCCAGCAGAGCTCGGGGGGGAGCGGCTTATGGCTACACCTTC.

The chain employs TRBV18 and TRBJ2-7; 8 nucleotides line up with TRBD1. This CDR3 spans 14 amino acids. V trimming: 1 base; J trimming: 3 bases; junction bases outside the gene matches: 2. Germline V gene lookup returns CDR1 KGHSH and CDR2 LQKENI. The CDR3 here is CASSPRDRNYEQYF. CDR3 nucleotides: TGTGCCAGCTCACCACGGGACAGGAACTACGAGCAGTACTTC.

The CDR3 reads CASTLQGNQPQHF. As DNA, the CDR3 is TGTGCCAGCACCCTCCAGGGGAATCAGCCCCAGCATTTT. The J gene is TRBJ1-5, the V gene TRBV28; possible D gene TRBD1, 6 bases. Trimming took off 7 bases at V and 4 bases at J, with 11 bases between the two ends. The CDR3 contains 13 residues. Germline loops: CDR1 MDHEN, CDR2 SYDVKM.

This clone was seen a handful of times. V is TRBV5-1 and J is TRBJ1-3; D uncertain. Germline loops: CDR1 SGHRS, CDR2 YFSETQ. V lost 4 bases, J lost 8 bases, and 13 bases lay in between. The CDR3 consists of 13 residues. The CDR3 is CASSLGRGDTIYF. The CDR3 nucleotides are TGCGCCAGCAGCCTCGGACGGGGAGACACCATATATTTT.

The rearrangement uses TRBV30 and TRBJ1-3; 8 bases fit TRBD1. This CDR3 has 14 residues. Germline V gene data show CDR1 as GTSNPN and CDR2 as SVGIG (reference sequence). V lost 1 base to trimming and J lost 14 bases; unmatched junction nucleotides: 13. The DNA of the CDR3 is TGTGCCTGGAGTGACTTCACCACGGACAGGGAACTATATTTT. Translating it yields CAWSDFTTDRELYF.

The rearrangement uses TRBV7-9 and TRBJ2-1; possible D gene TRBD1, 6 bases. Between the trimmed V and J ends, which lost 1 base and 3 bases, there was a span of 22 bases. The CDR3 runs to 19 residues. Germline V lookup: CDR1 SEHNR, CDR2 FQNEAQ (reference sequence). The CDR3 region is CASSLEQPGQPKNYNEQFF. The CDR3 region has the DNA TGTGCCAGCAGCTTAGAACAGCCAGGACAGCCGAAGAACTACAATGAGCAGTTCTTC.

The V call is TRBV2, the J call TRBJ1-2; 8 bases agree with TRBD1. CDR3 length: 14 residues. V trimming: 7 bases; J trimming: 4 bases; junction bases outside the gene matches: 8. Germline values: CDR1 SNHLY, CDR2 FYNNEI. The CDR3 spells CASNPGQESYGYTF. CDR3 nucleotide sequence: TGTGCCAGCAACCCGGGACAGGAAAGCTATGGCTACACCTTC.

This rearrangement joins TRBV7-2 to TRBJ2-7, with 10 bases fitting TRBD2. Germline CDR1 reads SGHTA; CDR2 reads FQGNSA. The V gene end was trimmed by 0 bases and the J gene end by 6 bases; junction bases not matched to a gene: 11. CDR3 length: 17 amino acids. The CDR3 here is CASSLALAGVRSGEQYF. DNA of the CDR3: TGTGCCAGCAGCTTAGCTCTAGCGGGAGTCCGCTCTGGCGAGCAGTACTTC.